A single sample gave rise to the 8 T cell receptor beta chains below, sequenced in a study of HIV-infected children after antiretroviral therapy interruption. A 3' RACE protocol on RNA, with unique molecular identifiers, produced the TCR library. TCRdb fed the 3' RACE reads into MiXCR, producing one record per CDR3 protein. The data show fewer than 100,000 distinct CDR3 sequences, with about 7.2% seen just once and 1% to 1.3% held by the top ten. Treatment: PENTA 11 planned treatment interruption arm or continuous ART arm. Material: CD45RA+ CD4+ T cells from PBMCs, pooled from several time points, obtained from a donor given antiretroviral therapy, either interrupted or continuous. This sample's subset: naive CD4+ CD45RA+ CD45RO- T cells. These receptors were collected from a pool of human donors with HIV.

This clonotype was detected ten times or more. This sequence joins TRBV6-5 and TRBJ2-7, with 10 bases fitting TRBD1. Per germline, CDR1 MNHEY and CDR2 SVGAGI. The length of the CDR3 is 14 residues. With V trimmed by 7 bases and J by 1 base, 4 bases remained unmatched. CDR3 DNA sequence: TGTGCCAGCAAGCCGGGACAGGGGTCCTACGAGCAGTACTTC. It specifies CASKPGQGSYEQYF.

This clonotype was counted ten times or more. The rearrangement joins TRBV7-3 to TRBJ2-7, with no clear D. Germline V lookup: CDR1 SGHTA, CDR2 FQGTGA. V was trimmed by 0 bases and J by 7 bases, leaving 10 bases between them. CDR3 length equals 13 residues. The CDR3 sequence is CASSLTGSGEQYF. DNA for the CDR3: TGTGCCAGCAGCTTAACGGGATCCGGGGAGCAGTACTTC.

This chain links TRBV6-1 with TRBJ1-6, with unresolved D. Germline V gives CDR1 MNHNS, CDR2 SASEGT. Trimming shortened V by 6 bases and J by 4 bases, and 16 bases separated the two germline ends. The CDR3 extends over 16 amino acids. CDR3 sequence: CASRVSSTVYNSPLHF. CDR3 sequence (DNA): TGTGCCAGCAGGGTCTCGAGTACGGTTTATAATTCACCCCTCCACTTT.

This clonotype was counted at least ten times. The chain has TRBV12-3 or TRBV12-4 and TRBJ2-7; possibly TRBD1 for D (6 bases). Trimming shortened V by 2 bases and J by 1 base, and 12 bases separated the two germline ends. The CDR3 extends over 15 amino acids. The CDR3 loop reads CASSLFGDTSYEQYF. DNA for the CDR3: TGTGCCAGCAGTTTATTCGGGGACACATCCTACGAGCAGTACTTC.

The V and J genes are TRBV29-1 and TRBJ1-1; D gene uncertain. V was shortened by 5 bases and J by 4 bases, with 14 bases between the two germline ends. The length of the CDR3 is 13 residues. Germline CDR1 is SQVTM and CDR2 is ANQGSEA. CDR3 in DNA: TGCAGCGTTACTGGGAAATGGTCCACTGAAGCTTTCTTT. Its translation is CSVTGKWSTEAFF. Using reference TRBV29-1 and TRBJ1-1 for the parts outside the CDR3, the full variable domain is SAVISQKPSRDICQRGTSLTIQCQVDSQVTMMFWYRQQPGQSLTLIATANQGSEATYESGFVIDKFPISRPNLTFSTLTVSNMSPEDSSIYLCSVTGKWSTEAFFGQGTRLTVV.

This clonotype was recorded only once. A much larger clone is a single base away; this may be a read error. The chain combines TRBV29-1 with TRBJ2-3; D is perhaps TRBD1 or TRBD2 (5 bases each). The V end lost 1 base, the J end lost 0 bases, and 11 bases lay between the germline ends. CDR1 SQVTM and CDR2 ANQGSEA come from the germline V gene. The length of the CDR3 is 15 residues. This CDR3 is CSVEVGRRSTDTQYF. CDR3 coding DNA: TGCAGCGTTGAAGTGGGACGGCGTAGCACAGATACGCAGTATTTT.

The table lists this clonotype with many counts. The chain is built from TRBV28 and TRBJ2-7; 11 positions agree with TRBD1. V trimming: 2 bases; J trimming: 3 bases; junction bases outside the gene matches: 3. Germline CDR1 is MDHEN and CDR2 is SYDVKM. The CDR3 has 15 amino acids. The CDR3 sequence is CASSLGTGGHYEQYF. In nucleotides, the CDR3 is TGTGCCAGCAGTTTAGGGACAGGGGGACACTACGAGCAGTACTTC.

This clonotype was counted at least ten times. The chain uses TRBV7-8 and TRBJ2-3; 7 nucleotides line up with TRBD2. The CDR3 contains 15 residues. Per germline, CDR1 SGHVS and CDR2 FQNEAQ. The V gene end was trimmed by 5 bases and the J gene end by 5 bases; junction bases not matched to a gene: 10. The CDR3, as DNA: TGTGCCAGCAGCAAATCCCCGTTAGCGGGAGATACGCAGTATTTT. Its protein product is CASSKSPLAGDTQYF.